This TCR beta chain emerged from a study of PD-L1 blockade in urothelial cancer. At the level of the study: Samples came from 3 weeks, at the second dose, and 6 weeks into treatment. General study points: Below-median TCR clonality that was measured in pretreatment blood predicted better survival.

The time point denotes: peripheral blood 6 weeks after treatment start. As concerns this clone: Its target is not known.

Spiking of synthetic TCR analog templates was performed in each PCR. TCRdb's table, derived via immunoSEQ multiplex PCR, lists solely in-frame clones and lacks some. The sample has about 40,000 clones; roughly 85% are singletons. Trimming removed 5 bases from V and 8 bases from J; junction bases left unmatched: 12. Germline V lookup: CDR1 SGDLS, CDR2 YYNGEE. This CDR3 has 14 residues. The V and J genes are TRBV9 and TRBJ1-2; 7 nucleotides match TRBD1. This receptor was obtained from a man between 65 and 85 years old with urothelial cancer. Sequenced material: PBMCs, taken around atezolizumab (anti-PD-L1) treatment. CDR3 sequence (DNA): TGTGCCAGCAGGGCGGAAAACTCAGGGGGAGGCTACACCTTC. Amino acid sequence: CASRAENSGGGYTF.